Each of the 28 T cell receptor beta chains below was sequenced from the same sample in a study of blood T cell repertoires in COVID-19. Generated by immunoSEQ multiplex PCR, the TCRdb table keeps only in-frame clones and is missing some. The profile covers under 300,000 clones, with about nine tenths appearing a single time and 0.94% taken by the ten largest. The source material was peripheral blood. The source is a woman in her thirties or forties who had recovered from COVID-19.

This sequence joins TRBV9 and TRBJ2-3; D is undetermined. Germline CDR1 is SGDLS and CDR2 is YYNGEE. The germline V and J ends were trimmed by 0 bases and 1 base, with 15 bases remaining between them. The CDR3 consists of 17 residues. The CDR3 sequence is CASSVAASVSGTDTQYF. Here the CDR3 DNA reads TGTGCCAGCAGCGTAGCTGCTTCGGTGTCGGGCACAGATACGCAGTATTTT.

This clone was seen once. V usage is TRBV19 and J usage is TRBJ2-2, with TRBD1 matching over 10 bases. From germline, CDR1 is LNHDA and CDR2 SQIVND (reference sequence). The CDR3 runs to 15 residues. V was clipped by 7 bases and J by 8 bases; unmatched bases: 10. The CDR3 sequence: CASTYRDRGNGELFF. Here the CDR3 DNA reads TGTGCCAGTACCTATAGGGACAGGGGTAATGGGGAGCTGTTTTTT.

The V gene is TRBV11-2, the J gene TRBJ2-3, with TRBD2 as a possible D gene (5 bases). Germline values: CDR1 SGHAT, CDR2 FQNNGV. This CDR3 has 15 amino acids. V was cut by 5 bases and J by 2 bases, with 14 bases left in between. CDR3 in amino acids: CASSRAEGATDTQYF. The CDR3 DNA follows: TGTGCCAGCAGCCGGGCTGAGGGTGCCACAGATACGCAGTATTTT.

This chain connects TRBV2 to TRBJ2-1, with 7 bases aligning to TRBD1. Germline V CDR1 and CDR2: SNHLY, FYNNEI. Germline trimming cut 3 bases from V and 0 bases from J; bases unmatched to any gene: 2. The CDR3 consists of 15 residues. CDR3 nucleotide sequence: TGTGCCAGCAGTGAGGGACAGAGCTCCTACAATGAGCAGTTCTTC. The encoded protein is CASSEGQSSYNEQFF.

The chain couples TRBV9 to TRBJ2-5, with D unresolved. Trimming shortened V by 3 bases and J by 5 bases, and 8 bases separated the two germline ends. Per the germline V gene, CDR1 is SGDLS and CDR2 is YYNGEE. The CDR3 length is 12 residues. The chain's CDR3 is CASSADSETQYF. CDR3 nucleotide sequence: TGTGCCAGCAGCGCTGACTCGGAGACCCAGTACTTC.

The genes are TRBV19 and TRBJ2-5, with 7 bases identical to TRBD1. J lost 1 base, V lost 2 bases, and 13 bases had no gene match. The CDR3 length is 18 residues. CDR1 is LNHDA, CDR2 SQIVND, per germline (reference sequence). The CDR3 DNA reads as TGTGCCAGTAGTATAAGGGCCAAAATAAAGGGGGCCCAAGAGACCCAGTACTTC. It encodes CASSIRAKIKGAQETQYF.

The CDR3 sequence: CASRQTQETQYF. In DNA, the CDR3 is TGTGCCAGCAGACAGACCCAAGAGACCCAGTACTTC. The chain uses TRBV7-9 and TRBJ2-5; D is undetermined. The CDR3 spans 12 residues. Trimming took off 6 bases at V and 1 base at J, with 6 bases between the two ends. Germline V gene sequence: CDR1 SEHNR, CDR2 FQNEAQ (reference sequence).

The V and J genes are TRBV7-8 and TRBJ2-2; TRBD1 might be the D (6 bases). CDR1 is SGHVS, CDR2 FQNEAQ, per germline. Between the trimmed V and J ends, which lost 7 bases and 2 bases, there was a span of 14 bases. The CDR3 sequence is 15 residues long. CDR3 sequence: CASIPSGTNTGELFF. As DNA, the CDR3 is TGTGCCAGCATCCCCTCCGGGACAAACACCGGGGAGCTGTTTTTT. Together with reference TRBV7-8 and TRBJ2-2, the CDR3 gives the full variable domain: GAGVSQSPRYKVAKRGQDVALRCDPISGHVSLFWYQQALGQGPEFLTYFQNEAQLDKSGLPSDRFFAERPEGSVSTLKIQRTQQEDSAVYLCASIPSGTNTGELFFGEGSRLTVL.

The V and J genes are TRBV27 and TRBJ1-2; TRBD1 matches 9 bases. The length of the CDR3 is 17 residues. Germline V gene sequence: CDR1 MNHEY, CDR2 SMNVEV (reference sequence). J lost 4 bases, V lost 5 bases, and 14 bases had no gene match. The CDR3 sequence is CASSPRAPGQGGYGYTF. The CDR3 DNA reads as TGTGCCAGCAGTCCCCGGGCCCCGGGACAGGGAGGCTATGGCTACACCTTC.

This chain links TRBV2 with TRBJ1-2; a possible D gene is TRBD1 (5 bases). Looked up from germline, CDR1 is SNHLY and CDR2 is FYNNEI. Trimming took off 6 bases at V and 6 bases at J, with 17 bases between the two ends. The CDR3 is 14 residues long. The chain's CDR3 is CASRGGLQADGYTF. CDR3 nucleotide sequence: TGTGCCAGCAGGGGGGGGTTACAGGCCGATGGCTACACCTTC.

The chain uses TRBV9 and TRBJ2-2; D possibly corresponds to TRBD2 (5 bases). This CDR3 spans 16 amino acids. Germline V lookup: CDR1 SGDLS, CDR2 YYNGEE. Trimming took 0 bases from V and 2 from J, leaving 11 bases between them. The CDR3 reads CASSVVGGHNTGELFF. The CDR3 DNA sequence: TGTGCCAGCAGCGTAGTCGGCGGGCACAACACCGGGGAGCTGTTTTTT.

This clone was observed once. The rearrangement joins TRBV7-9 to TRBJ1-3; D gene uncertain. The V and J ends lost 5 bases and 0 bases respectively, with 8 bases between them. The CDR3 spans 14 residues. In germline, CDR1 is SEHNR, CDR2 FQNEAQ (reference sequence). CDR3 loop: CASSLTYSGNTIYF. CDR3 nucleotide sequence: TGTGCCAGCAGCCTTACATACTCTGGAAACACCATATATTTT.

J is TRBJ2-5 and V is TRBV12-3 or TRBV12-4; 8 nucleotides line up with TRBD1. V lost 1 base to trimming and J lost 5 bases; unmatched junction nucleotides: 0. The CDR3 is made up of 13 amino acids. The CDR3 DNA reads as TGTGCCAGCAGTTTAGACAGGGGGGAGACCCAGTACTTC. This sequence encodes CASSLDRGETQYF.

The chain carries TRBV4-2 and TRBJ2-3, with 14 bases that match TRBD2. The ends lost 2 bases at V and 0 bases at J; junction bases unmatched: 10. This CDR3 is 20 amino acids long. The V gene's germline CDR1 is LGHNA and CDR2 YNFKEQ. Here the CDR3 DNA reads TGTGCCAGCAGCCAACTCGGACTAGCGGGAGGATCCTCTAGCACAGATACGCAGTATTTT. Translated: CASSQLGLAGGSSSTDTQYF.

In the case of this clone: The DNA is omitted, as the CDR3 cannot be located on it reliably, and the CDR3 follows TCRdb's listing. V usage is TRBV2 and J usage is TRBJ1-5; the D call of TRBD1 is as the table states it, not checked on the DNA. The CDR3 spans 14 residues, counting both ends. The germline V gene has CDR1 SNHLY and CDR2 FYNNEI. CDR3 in amino acids: CASGSGQGYQPQHF.

This chain joins TRBV10-1 and TRBJ1-1; D is ambiguous. V gave up 0 bases and J gave up 11 bases, with 13 bases separating them. Germline CDR1 is WNHNN and CDR2 is SYGVQD (reference sequence). This CDR3 has 13 amino acids. DNA for the CDR3: TGCGCCAGCAGTGAGTCGGATTCGAGGGTGGCTTTCTTT. Translating it yields CASSESDSRVAFF.

In nucleotides, the CDR3 is TGTGCCACCAGTGACCCTGGACTAGCGGGAGGTCTGGATGAGCAGTTCTTC. Translating gives CATSDPGLAGGLDEQFF. The gene calls are TRBV24-1 and TRBJ2-1; 14 positions agree with TRBD2. V gave up 4 bases and J gave up 8 bases; unmatched junction bases: 9. Looked up from germline, CDR1 is KGHDR and CDR2 is SFDVKD. This CDR3 has 17 residues.

The sample holds one count of this clone. The chain employs TRBV5-1 and TRBJ2-1; possibly TRBD1 for D (5 bases). V lost 2 bases and J 8 bases, leaving 14 bases between the germline ends. The V gene's germline CDR1 is SGHRS and CDR2 YFSETQ. The CDR3 consists of 14 residues. CDR3 nucleotides: TGCGCCAGCAGCTTTGTGGGTCAAGGGGATGAGCAGTTCTTC. This codes for CASSFVGQGDEQFF.

This rearrangement joins TRBV7-9 to TRBJ2-1, with TRBD2 as a possible D gene (6 bases). The CDR3 is 16 amino acids. CDR1 and CDR2 from the germline V gene are SEHNR and FQNEAQ (reference sequence). V lost 1 base and J lost 8, with 18 bases in between. The CDR3 nucleotides read TGTGCCAGCAGCTTAGGAGGGTCACTAGCACTGCATGAGCAGTTCTTC. Amino acid sequence: CASSLGGSLALHEQFF. The entire variable domain, with the rest obtained from reference TRBV7-9 and TRBJ2-1, is as follows: DTGVSQNPRHKITKRGQNVTFRCDPISEHNRLYWYRQTLGQGPEFLTYFQNEAQLEKSRLLSDRFSAERPKGSFSTLEIQRTEQGDSAMYLCASSLGGSLALHEQFFGPGTRLTVL.

The J gene is TRBJ2-7, the V gene TRBV10-3; the match to TRBD1 covers 10 bases. CDR3 size: 14 residues. J was trimmed by 2 bases and V by 8 bases; bases with no gene match: 6. CDR1 is ENHRY, CDR2 SYGVKD, per germline. CDR3 in DNA: TGTGCCATCGGGGGGACAGGGGAGACCTACGAGCAGTACTTC. Its translation: CAIGGTGETYEQYF.

This chain links TRBV7-3 with TRBJ1-2; the D is unclear. V was trimmed by 1 base and J by 4 bases, leaving 7 bases between them. The length of the CDR3 is 13 residues. In germline, CDR1 is SGHTA, CDR2 FQGTGA. CDR3 loop: CASSLNEGYGYTF. For the CDR3, the DNA is TGTGCCAGCAGCTTAAACGAGGGCTATGGCTACACCTTC.

The chain joins TRBV28 to TRBJ1-5; 7 bases align to TRBD1. After removal of 2 bases from V and 0 bases from J, the junction contained 7 bases not matched to a gene. This CDR3 is 17 amino acids long. CDR1 is MDHEN and CDR2 is SYDVKM in the germline V gene. CDR3 in amino acids: CASSLPRQGSSNQPQHF. The CDR3 coding sequence is TGTGCCAGCAGTTTACCCAGACAGGGCTCTAGCAATCAGCCCCAGCATTTT.

The chain combines TRBV30 with TRBJ2-1; D gene ambiguous. The ends were cut back, 1 base at V and 4 bases at J, with 5 bases in the middle. Germline V gene sequence: CDR1 GTSNPN, CDR2 SVGIG (reference sequence). The CDR3 runs to 12 residues. The CDR3 region has the DNA TGTGCCTGGAGTGCCCAATACAATGAGCAGTTCTTC. This gives the protein CAWSAQYNEQFF.

V usage is TRBV28 and J usage is TRBJ2-2, with 11 bases aligning to TRBD2. This CDR3 is built from 15 residues. The germline V gene has CDR1 MDHEN and CDR2 SYDVKM. The V gene end was trimmed by 6 bases and the J gene end by 5 bases; junction bases not matched to a gene: 5. The CDR3 loop reads CASRLAGVGTGELFF. CDR3 sequence (DNA): TGTGCCAGCAGACTAGCGGGAGTAGGGACCGGGGAGCTGTTTTTT.

This clone was counted a single time. This chain uses TRBV21-1 with TRBJ2-5; the table's D gene call, TRBD2, was not cross checked with the DNA. TRBV21-1 has pseudogene status. The CDR3 is made up of 18 amino acids. The CDR3 reads CASSHNPPYGRAAETQYF. The CDR3, as DNA: TGTGCCAGCAGCCACAACCCCCCATACGGGAGGGCCGCGGAGACCCAGTACTTC.

The V gene is TRBV5-1, the J gene TRBJ2-1; TRBD1 matches 9 bases. The germline gives CDR1 SGHRS, CDR2 YFSETQ. This CDR3 has 17 residues. J was trimmed by 6 bases and V by 4 bases; bases with no gene match: 14. This CDR3 is CASSMKYRGRSGNEQFF. CDR3 in DNA: TGCGCCAGCAGCATGAAATACAGGGGGCGTTCTGGCAATGAGCAGTTCTTC.

The chain links TRBV28 to TRBJ1-3, with 9 bases matching TRBD1. V shed 3 bases and J 4 bases; nucleotides not matched to a gene: 4. The germline V gene encodes CDR1 MDHEN and CDR2 SYDVKM. This CDR3 contains 15 residues. In nucleotides, the CDR3 is TGTGCCAGCAGTTTCCGGACAGGGGCCGGAAACACCATATATTTT. Protein: CASSFRTGAGNTIYF.

This clone was found many times. The chain links TRBV7-2 to TRBJ2-5, with a possible D match to TRBD2 (5 bases). Germline CDR1 and CDR2: SGHTA and FQGNSA. Trimming shortened V by 7 bases and J by 2 bases, and 14 bases separated the two germline ends. CDR3 length: 14 amino acids. The DNA for the CDR3 is TGTGCCAGCACCTCGGGGTTGGGTCAAGAGACCCAGTACTTC. This codes for CASTSGLGQETQYF.